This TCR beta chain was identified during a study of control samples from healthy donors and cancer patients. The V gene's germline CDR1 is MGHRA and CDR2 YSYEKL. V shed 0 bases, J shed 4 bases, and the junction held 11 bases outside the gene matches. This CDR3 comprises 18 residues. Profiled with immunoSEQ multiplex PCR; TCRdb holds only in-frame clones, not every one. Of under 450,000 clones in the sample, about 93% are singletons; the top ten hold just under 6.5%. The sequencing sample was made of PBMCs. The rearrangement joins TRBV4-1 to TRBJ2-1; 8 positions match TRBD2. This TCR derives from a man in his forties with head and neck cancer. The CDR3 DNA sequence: TGCGCCAGCAGCCAAGAGGTCCTTCCGGGAGGGTCTTACAATGAGCAGTTCTTC. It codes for CASSQEVLPGGSYNEQFF.